The next 21 T cell receptor beta chains were all read from a single sample in a study of human T cells and chemical hapten exposure (dated by TCRdb to the early 2020s). Library creation used RACE. The run used a NextSeq 500. The public reads were reprocessed in TCRdb via fastp at Q25 and MiXCR, keeping in-frame beta chains. Each CDR3 protein gets just one entry, which takes the most common genes and DNA from the rows behind it. This sample has some 74,000 distinct CDR3 sequences in its table, and 10% to 15% of those were observed once. The ten largest account for roughly 5.9% of the sample. The intended sense of this specimen's time point label: patch test 3, about 24 weeks after DPC sensitization. The treatment or condition label corresponds to: therapeutic diphenylcyclopropenone sensitization with weekly scalp DPC. The sequencing here drew on whole blood, taken in connection with sensitization to the hapten diphenylcyclopropenone (DPC). Source of these receptors: a woman aged 45-65 years with alopecia areata. Some clones in this sample may be carry-over from other donors' samples.

The gene calls are TRBV12-3 or TRBV12-4 and TRBJ1-5; tentative D call: TRBD1 (5 bases). The CDR3 extends over 14 amino acids. Trimming stripped 3 bases from V and 7 bases from J, with 13 bases between. For the CDR3, the DNA is TGTGCCAGCAGTTTCCGCAGGGCCGGCCAGCCCCAGCATTTT. It yields the protein CASSFRRAGQPQHF.

This clonotype was counted between two and nine times. The chain joins TRBV3-1 to TRBJ1-1; the D gene is possibly TRBD1 (5 bases). This CDR3 has 15 residues. CDR1 and CDR2 (germline): LGHDT, YNNKEL (reference sequence). The germline V and J ends were trimmed by 1 base and 1 base, with 10 bases remaining between them. Here the CDR3 reads CASSQVTEPNTEAFF. For the CDR3, the DNA is TGTGCCAGCAGCCAAGTGACAGAACCGAACACTGAAGCTTTCTTT.

The chain couples TRBV2 to TRBJ2-5; tentative D call: TRBD1 (5 bases). The CDR3 is 11 amino acids. V shed 6 bases and J shed 4 bases, with 6 bases lying between them. Germline V gene lookup returns CDR1 SNHLY and CDR2 FYNNEI. CDR3 region: CASRGRETQYF. DNA for the CDR3: TGTGCCAGCAGGGGGCGAGAGACCCAGTACTTC.

In this sample, this clonotype turned up a few times. The V gene is TRBV5-1, the J gene TRBJ2-2, with D perhaps matching TRBD2 (6 bases). V was pared by 0 bases and J by 3 bases, with 9 bases between. Germline V CDR1 and CDR2: SGHRS, YFSETQ. The CDR3 runs 15 residues. The CDR3 nucleotides are TGCGCCAGCAGCTTGGCCAGGAGGGACACCGGGGAGCTGTTTTTT. Protein: CASSLARRDTGELFF.

This clonotype has more than one count but fewer than ten. The chain combines TRBV12-3 or TRBV12-4 with TRBJ1-4, with 8 bases that match TRBD1. The CDR3 is made up of 16 amino acids. Trimming took 3 bases from V and 7 from J; bases not matched to a gene: 10. CDR3 sequence (DNA): TGTGCCAGCAGTTTTCGGCGCGGACAGGGACCTGAAAAACTGTTTTTT. Protein: CASSFRRGQGPEKLFF.

This clonotype was observed a few times. The chain couples TRBV12-3 or TRBV12-4 to TRBJ1-2; the match to TRBD1 covers 8 bases. The CDR3 is made up of 13 amino acids. V shed 6 bases, J shed 4 bases, and the junction held 4 bases outside the gene matches. This chain's CDR3 is CASRRDRLYGYTF. The CDR3 DNA reads as TGTGCCAGCAGACGGGACAGGCTCTATGGCTACACCTTC.

In this sample, this clonotype turned up a few times. This rearrangement joins TRBV3-1 to TRBJ1-6, with D perhaps matching TRBD1 (6 bases). Germline-derived CDR1 and CDR2 are LGHDT and YNNKEL (reference sequence). V was pared by 0 bases and J by 8 bases, with 11 bases between. This CDR3 has 15 residues. CDR3 amino acids: CASSQDVGGDSPLHF. The CDR3 DNA is TGTGCCAGCAGCCAAGATGTAGGGGGTGATTCACCCCTCCACTTT.

By sample share, this clonotype is medium-sized. The V call is TRBV7-8, the J call TRBJ2-5, with 10 bases fitting TRBD2. Trimming took 4 bases from V and 7 from J; bases not matched to a gene: 12. CDR1 is SGHVS, CDR2 FQNEAQ, per germline. CDR3 length: 16 amino acids. CDR3 loop: CASSSAGGSGRATQYF. The CDR3 DNA follows: TGTGCCAGCAGCTCAGCGGGGGGAAGCGGGAGGGCGACCCAGTACTTC.

The rearrangement uses TRBV21-1 and TRBJ1-5. TRBV21-1 is a known pseudogene. The CDR3 is made up of 17 amino acids. The CDR3 bases are TGTGCCAGCAGCAAAGCCGTCAGAGAAACCGTCCTTCAGCCCCAGCATTTT. Translating gives CASSKAVRETVLQPQHF.

This clonotype occurred a few times. This chain joins TRBV20-1 and TRBJ2-3; D uncertain. Trimming removed 3 bases at V and 4 bases at J, with 14 bases between. Germline V gene sequence: CDR1 DFQATT, CDR2 SNEGSKA (reference sequence). The CDR3 is made up of 14 amino acids. The CDR3 DNA reads TGCAGTGCTAGTTCTCGGGTCGGAGCAGATACGCAGTATTTT. It is translated as CSASSRVGADTQYF.

This clonotype has a count of ten or more. The chain uses TRBV2 and TRBJ2-1; D ambiguous. CDR3 length equals 13 residues. The V gene's germline CDR1 is SNHLY and CDR2 FYNNEI. V was shortened by 8 bases and J by 0 bases, with 8 bases between the two germline ends. In DNA, the CDR3 is TGTGCCAGCGAAATGAGCTCCTACAATGAGCAGTTCTTC. It codes for CASEMSSYNEQFF.

This clonotype appeared many times. V and J are TRBV19 and TRBJ1-5; D is unresolved. Trimming pared 3 bases from V and 1 base from J, leaving 10 bases between. This CDR3 region has 15 residues. Germline CDR1 reads LNHDA; CDR2 reads SQIVND (reference sequence). The chain's CDR3 is CASSMSGKSNQPQHF. CDR3 DNA: TGTGCCAGTAGTATGTCCGGTAAAAGCAATCAGCCCCAGCATTTT.

This clonotype was picked up a small number of times. The chain links TRBV11-2 to TRBJ1-5; no clear D gene. This CDR3 region has 15 residues. Trimming shortened V by 0 bases and J by 7 bases, and 13 bases separated the two germline ends. Germline CDR1 and CDR2: SGHAT and FQNNGV. This CDR3 reads CASSLEGGHGQPQHF. The CDR3 coding sequence is TGTGCCAGCAGCTTAGAGGGCGGCCATGGGCAGCCCCAGCATTTT.

The chain is built from TRBV20-1 and TRBJ2-7; maybe TRBD1 (5 bases). The CDR3 has 14 residues. Germline V CDR1 and CDR2: DFQATT, SNEGSKA (reference sequence). V shed 3 bases and J shed 2 bases, with 14 bases lying between them. CDR3 bases: TGCAGTGCTAGTGCCCCCGGACACACCTACGAGCAGTACTTC. This gives the protein CSASAPGHTYEQYF.

This clonotype was picked up a small number of times. The chain combines TRBV20-1 with TRBJ2-7; 10 bases agree with TRBD2. Germline CDR1 DFQATT, CDR2 SNEGSKA (reference sequence). CDR3 size: 13 residues. Losses at the gene ends were 5 bases for V and 5 bases for J; bases not matched to a gene: 6. This CDR3 reads CSAATGLANEQYF. CDR3 nucleotides: TGCAGTGCTGCTACGGGACTAGCGAACGAGCAGTACTTC.

This clonotype was observed a few times. The V gene is TRBV20-1, the J gene TRBJ2-7, with 11 nucleotides matching TRBD2. CDR3 size: 14 residues. Unmatched junction bases numbered 8, after V lost 6 bases and J lost 4 bases. Germline loops: CDR1 DFQATT, CDR2 SNEGSKA (reference sequence). CDR3 sequence: CSADPGLAVYEQYF. As DNA, the CDR3 is TGCAGTGCCGATCCGGGACTAGCGGTTTACGAGCAGTACTTC.

The V and J genes are TRBV7-9 and TRBJ1-1, with D perhaps matching TRBD1 (5 bases). Germline CDR1 SEHNR, CDR2 FQNEAQ (reference sequence). The CDR3 spans 14 residues. V was cut by 0 bases and J by 4 bases, with 9 bases left in between. The CDR3 DNA is TGTGCCAGCAGCTTAGCAGGGGTTCGCACTGAAGCTTTCTTT. It translates to CASSLAGVRTEAFF. Complete variable domain (other parts from reference TRBV7-9 and TRBJ1-1): DTGVSQNPRHKITKRGQNVTFRCDPISEHNRLYWYRQTLGQGPEFLTYFQNEAQLEKSRLLSDRFSAERPKGSFSTLEIQRTEQGDSAMYLCASSLAGVRTEAFFGQGTRLTVV.

There are many counts of this clonotype. This rearrangement joins TRBV13 to TRBJ2-5, with 11 nucleotides matching TRBD2. CDR1 is PRHDT and CDR2 is FYEKMQ in the germline V gene (reference sequence). The CDR3 contains 15 residues. The V and J ends lost 5 bases and 3 bases, in that order; junction bases with no gene match: 5. Here the CDR3 DNA reads TGTGCCAGCAGCCCCGGGACTAGCGGAAAAGAGACCCAGTACTTC. As protein: CASSPGTSGKETQYF.

This chain connects TRBV5-6 to TRBJ1-5; D remains ambiguous. This CDR3 contains 14 residues. CDR1 and CDR2 (germline): SGHDT, YYEEEE. The V gene lost 5 bases and the J gene lost 0 bases, with 9 bases spanning the gap. For the CDR3, the DNA is TGTGCCAGCAGTCCGGACCCTAGCAATCAGCCCCAGCATTTT. This sequence encodes CASSPDPSNQPQHF.

Comment on this clonotype: At one end the junction does not follow the germline gene, possibly because of a read error. V and J are TRBV7-6 and TRBJ2-6; 7 bases match TRBD2. The germline V gene has CDR1 SGHVS and CDR2 FNYEAQ. The CDR3 has 18 amino acids. The CDR3 loop reads CVSSLDPAGSSGANVLTF. The CDR3 bases are TGTGTCAGCAGCTTAGACCCAGCGGGGAGCTCTGGGGCCAACGTCCTGACTTTC.

This clonotype came up a few times. V is TRBV7-2 and J is TRBJ1-2; weak D call: TRBD1 (6 bases). Germline V lookup: CDR1 SGHTA, CDR2 FQGNSA. Trimming took 7 bases from V and 2 from J, leaving 14 bases between them. The CDR3 totals 14 residues. The CDR3 region has the DNA TGTGCCAGCACGAGGACAGCACCAAACTATGGCTACACCTTC. It codes for CASTRTAPNYGYTF.